This T cell receptor (beta chain) was obtained from a study of cytomegalovirus exposure and HLA in healthy donors. The CDR3 is 13 residues long. 60 Vbeta and 13 Jbeta primers were used in PCR. Method: immunoSEQ multiplex PCR; TCRdb's copy keeps in-frame clones and lacks some. The table has about 160,000 clones, about 80% seen once. The sequencing sample was made of PBMCs. This rearrangement joins TRBV21-1 to TRBJ2-2; the table names TRBD1, a call not compared with the DNA. TRBV21-1 is designated a pseudogene. This clonotype was sampled from a man aged 25-40 years in good health and CMV-seronegative. CDR3 region: CASSKEGTGELFF. CDR3 coding DNA: TGTGCCAGCAGCAAAGAGGGGACCGGGGAGCTGTTTTTT.